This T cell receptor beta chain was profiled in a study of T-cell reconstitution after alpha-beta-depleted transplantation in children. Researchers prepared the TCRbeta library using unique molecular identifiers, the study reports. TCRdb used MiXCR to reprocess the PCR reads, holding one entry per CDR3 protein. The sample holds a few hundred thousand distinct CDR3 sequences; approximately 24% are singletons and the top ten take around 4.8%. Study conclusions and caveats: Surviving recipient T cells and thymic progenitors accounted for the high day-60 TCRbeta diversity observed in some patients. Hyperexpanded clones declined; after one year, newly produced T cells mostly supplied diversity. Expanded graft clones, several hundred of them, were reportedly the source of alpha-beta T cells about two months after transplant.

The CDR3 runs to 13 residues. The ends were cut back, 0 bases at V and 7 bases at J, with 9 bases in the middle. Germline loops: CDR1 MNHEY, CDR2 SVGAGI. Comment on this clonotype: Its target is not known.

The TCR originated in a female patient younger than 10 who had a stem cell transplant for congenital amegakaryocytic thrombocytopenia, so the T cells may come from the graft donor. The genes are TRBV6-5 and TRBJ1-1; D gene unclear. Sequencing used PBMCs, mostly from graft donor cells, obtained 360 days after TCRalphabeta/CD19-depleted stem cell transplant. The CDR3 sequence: CASSYSGGFEAFF. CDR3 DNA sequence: TGTGCCAGCAGTTACTCTGGAGGTTTTGAAGCTTTCTTT.